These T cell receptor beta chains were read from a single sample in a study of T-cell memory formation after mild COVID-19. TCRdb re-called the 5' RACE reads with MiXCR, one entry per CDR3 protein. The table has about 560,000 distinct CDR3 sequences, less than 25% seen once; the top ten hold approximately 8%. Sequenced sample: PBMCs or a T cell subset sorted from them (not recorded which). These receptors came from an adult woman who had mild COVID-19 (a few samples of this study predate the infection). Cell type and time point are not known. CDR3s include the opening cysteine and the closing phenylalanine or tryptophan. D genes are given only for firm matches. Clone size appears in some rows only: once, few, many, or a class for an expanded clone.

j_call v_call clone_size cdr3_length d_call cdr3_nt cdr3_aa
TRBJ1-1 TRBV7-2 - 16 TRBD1 TGTGCCAGCAGCTCACAGGGGGCGCAGGTGGGCACTGAAGCTTTCTTT CASSSQGAQVGTEAFF
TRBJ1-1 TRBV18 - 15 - TGTGCCAGCTCACCATCTCCACCGATGAACACTGAAGCTTTCTTT CASSPSPPMNTEAFF
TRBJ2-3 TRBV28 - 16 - TGTGCCAGCAAGGGGTCTACCGGCGGACCCACAGATACGCAGTATTTT CASKGSTGGPTDTQYF
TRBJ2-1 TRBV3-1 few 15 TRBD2 TGTGCCAGCAGCGCCGGGACTAGCGGGCGAAATGAGCAGTTCTTC CASSAGTSGRNEQFF
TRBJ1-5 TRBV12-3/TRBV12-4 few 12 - TGTGCCAGCAGAGTGGTGGGCCAGCCCCAGCATTTT CASRVVGQPQHF
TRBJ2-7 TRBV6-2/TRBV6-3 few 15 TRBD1 TGTGCCAGCAGTCCACTGGACAGGGCTAGAAACGAGCAGTACTTC CASSPLDRARNEQYF
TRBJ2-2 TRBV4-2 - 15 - TGTGCCAGCAGCCAAACGACTAGAGAGACCGGGGAGCTGTTTTTT CASSQTTRETGELFF
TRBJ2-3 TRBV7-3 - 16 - TGTGCCAGCAGCTCGAACCCAGGGGCCAGCACAGATACGCAGTATTTT CASSSNPGASTDTQYF
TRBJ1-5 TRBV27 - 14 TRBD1 TGTGCCAGCAGAAACAGGGGTAGCAATCAGCCCCAGCATTTT CASRNRGSNQPQHF
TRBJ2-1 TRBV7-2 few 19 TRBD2 TGTGCCAGCAGCTCGGCCGGGACTAGCGGGTGGAGCTCCTACAATGAGCAGTTCTTC CASSSAGTSGWSSYNEQFF
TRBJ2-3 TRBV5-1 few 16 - TGCGCCAGCAGCTTGGTGGCATACAGATACACAGATACGCAGTATTTT CASSLVAYRYTDTQYF
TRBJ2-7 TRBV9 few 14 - TGTGCCAGCAGCGAAAGACTGGAAGGCTACGAGCAGTACTTC CASSERLEGYEQYF
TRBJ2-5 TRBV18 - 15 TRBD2 TGTGCCAGCTCACCAAGACTAGCGGGAACGGAGACCCAGTACTTC CASSPRLAGTETQYF